The 7 T cell receptor beta chains reported below all come from one sample, sequenced in a study of OX40 agonist ivuxolimab in advanced cancers. Data came from immunoSEQ multiplex PCR; TCRdb stores just in-frame clones and leaves some out. The sample has approximately 77,000 clones; approximately 94% are singletons. The material sequenced was CD4+ or CD8+ T cells sorted from blood, taken in a trial of the OX40 agonist ivuxolimab. All receptors derive from an adult with an advanced solid tumor such as melanoma, head and neck, liver or kidney cancer.

As regards this clone: Other DNA sequences from this sample encode an identical CDR3 as well. The rearrangement joins TRBV20-1 to TRBJ2-3; no firm D call. Germline loops: CDR1 DFQATT, CDR2 SNEGSKA (reference sequence). V was trimmed by 3 bases and J by 3 bases, leaving 1 base between them. This CDR3 has 10 residues. The chain's CDR3 is CSASTDTQYF. In DNA form, the CDR3 reads TGCAGTGCTAGTACAGATACGCAGTATTTT.

This rearrangement joins TRBV12-5 to TRBJ1-1, with 8 bases identical to TRBD1. The trim removed 7 bases at V and 3 bases at J, leaving 7 bases unmatched. Per germline, CDR1 LGHNT and CDR2 FRNRAP. The CDR3 totals 14 residues. CDR3 bases: TGTGCTAGTGCCCTGGACAGGGCGGACACTGAAGCTTTCTTT. Translating it yields CASALDRADTEAFF.

This chain connects TRBV9 to TRBJ2-7, with D maybe TRBD1 (6 bases). This CDR3 region has 15 residues. Germline assignment: CDR1 SGDLS and CDR2 YYNGEE. Trimming took 0 bases from V and 1 from J, leaving 11 bases between them. CDR3 DNA sequence: TGTGCCAGCAGCGTAGCTTGGGGGCTTTCCTACGAGCAGTACTTC. This codes for CASSVAWGLSYEQYF.

The V call is TRBV11-3, the J call TRBJ2-7, with D unresolved. Trimming removed 2 bases from V and 0 bases from J, with 8 bases in between. The CDR3 is made up of 14 amino acids. Germline CDR1 SGHNT, CDR2 YENEEA. The CDR3 coding sequence is TGTGCCAGCAGCTTACCCCCTAGCTCCTACGAGCAGTACTTC. Translating it yields CASSLPPSSYEQYF.

Only a few counts were recorded for this clone. The chain couples TRBV7-9 to TRBJ2-7; 7 nucleotides match TRBD1. The CDR3 covers 12 residues. The ends lost 6 bases at V and 9 bases at J; junction bases unmatched: 8. Per the germline V gene, CDR1 is SEHNR and CDR2 is FQNEAQ (reference sequence). CDR3 residues: CASRRDSLRQYF. CDR3 bases: TGTGCCAGCAGAAGGGACAGCCTGAGGCAGTACTTC.

The rearrangement joins TRBV18 to TRBJ1-5; unclear D gene. Germline V CDR1 and CDR2: KGHSH, LQKENI. The V end lost 1 base, the J end lost 5 bases, and 6 bases lay between the germline ends. This CDR3 spans 13 amino acids. CDR3 nucleotides: TGTGCCAGCTCACCACAGGTATATCAGCCCCAGCATTTT. This codes for CASSPQVYQPQHF.

The chain's CDR3 is CASGLAGRVSGANVLTF. The CDR3 DNA reads TGTGCCAGCGGGCTAGCGGGAAGGGTCTCTGGGGCCAACGTCCTGACTTTC. The chain employs TRBV2 and TRBJ2-6; TRBD2 matches 9 bases. Per germline, CDR1 SNHLY and CDR2 FYNNEI. V dropped 8 bases and J dropped 0; count of bases not matched to a gene: 8. The CDR3 runs to 17 residues.